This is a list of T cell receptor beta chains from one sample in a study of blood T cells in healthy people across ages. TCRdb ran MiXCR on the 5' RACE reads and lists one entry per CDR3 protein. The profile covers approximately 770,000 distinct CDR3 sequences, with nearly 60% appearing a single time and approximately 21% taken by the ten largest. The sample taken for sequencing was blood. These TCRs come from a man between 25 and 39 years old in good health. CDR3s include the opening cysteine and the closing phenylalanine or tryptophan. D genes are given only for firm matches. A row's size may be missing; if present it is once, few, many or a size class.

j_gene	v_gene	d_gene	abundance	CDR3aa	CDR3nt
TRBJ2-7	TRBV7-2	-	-	CASSLGPGRLYEQYF	TGTGCCAGCAGCTTAGGGCCGGGAAGGTTATACGAGCAGTACTTC
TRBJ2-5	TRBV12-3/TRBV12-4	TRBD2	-	CASSLTLAGDATQYF	TGTGCCAGCAGTTTAACACTAGCGGGAGATGCGACCCAGTACTTC
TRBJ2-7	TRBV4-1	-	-	CASSQTAGRSYEQYF	TGCGCCAGCAGCCAGACAGCAGGGCGATCCTACGAGCAGTACTTC
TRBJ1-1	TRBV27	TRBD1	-	CASSFRDRGLTEAFF	TGTGCCAGCAGTTTTAGGGACAGGGGGCTCACTGAAGCTTTCTTT
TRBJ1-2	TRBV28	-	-	CASRDKGYGYTF	TGTGCCAGCAGGGATAAGGGCTATGGCTACACCTTC
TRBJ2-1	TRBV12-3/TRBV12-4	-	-	CASKSSEQFF	TGTGCCAGCAAGAGCAGTGAGCAGTTCTTC
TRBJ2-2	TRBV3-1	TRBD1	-	CASSPRTGISGELFF	TGTGCCAGCAGCCCGCGGACAGGGATATCCGGGGAGCTGTTTTTT
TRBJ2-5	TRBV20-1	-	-	CSAVQGRETQYF	TGCAGTGCAGTGCAGGGGAGAGAGACCCAGTACTTC
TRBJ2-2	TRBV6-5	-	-	CASSRRIAGELFF	TGTGCCAGCAGCCGAAGGATTGCCGGGGAGCTGTTTTTT
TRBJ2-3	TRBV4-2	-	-	CASSQYAADTQYF	TGTGCCAGCAGCCAATACGCGGCTGATACGCAGTATTTT
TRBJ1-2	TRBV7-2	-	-	CASSLAGGRSYGYTF	TGTGCCAGCAGCTTAGCGGGGGGCAGGTCTTATGGCTACACCTTC
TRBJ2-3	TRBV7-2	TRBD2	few	CASSLTSGGTDTQYF	TGTGCCAGCAGTTTGACTAGCGGGGGGACAGATACGCAGTATTTT
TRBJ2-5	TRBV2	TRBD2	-	CASSATSGAYNEQYF	TGTGCCAGCAGTGCTACTAGCGGGGCTTACAATGAGCAGTACTTC
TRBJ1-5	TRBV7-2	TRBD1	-	CASSPQTGSNQPQHF	TGTGCCAGCAGCCCTCAGACAGGGTCCAATCAGCCCCAGCATTTT
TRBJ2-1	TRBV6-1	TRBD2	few	CASSPIAGRTYNEQFF	TGTGCCAGCAGCCCCATAGCGGGACGTACCTACAATGAGCAGTTCTTC
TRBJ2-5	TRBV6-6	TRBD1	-	CASSYSFGTGFSEQYF	TGTGCCAGCAGTTACTCTTTCGGGACAGGGTTCTCGGAGCAGTACTTC
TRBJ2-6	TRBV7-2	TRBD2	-	CASSDRGGRSGANVLTF	TGTGCCAGCAGCGACCGGGGAGGGCGCTCTGGGGCCAACGTCCTGACTTTC
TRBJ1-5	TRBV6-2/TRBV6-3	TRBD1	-	CASRLRTGTDQPQHF	TGTGCCAGCAGACTCAGGACAGGGACGGATCAGCCCCAGCATTTT
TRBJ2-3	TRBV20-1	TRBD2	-	CSAKPGLAGLTDTQYF	TGCAGTGCCAAACCGGGACTAGCGGGGCTCACAGATACGCAGTATTTT
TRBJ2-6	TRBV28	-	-	CASSAIRGWTGANVLTF	TGTGCCAGCAGTGCAATACGAGGGTGGACTGGGGCCAACGTCCTGACTTTC
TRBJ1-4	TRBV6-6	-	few	CASSYAWGLDEKLFF	TGTGCCAGCAGTTACGCGTGGGGTTTGGATGAAAAACTGTTTTTT
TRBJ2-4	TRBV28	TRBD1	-	CASSFLDRVQNIQYF	TGTGCCAGCAGTTTTTTGGACAGGGTCCAAAACATTCAGTACTTC
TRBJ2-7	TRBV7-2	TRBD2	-	CASSQSGTPSYEQYF	TGTGCCAGCAGTCAGAGCGGGACGCCATCCTACGAGCAGTACTTC
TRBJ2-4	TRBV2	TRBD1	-	CASSVGQGRQYF	TGTGCCAGCAGTGTCGGACAGGGCCGTCAGTACTTC
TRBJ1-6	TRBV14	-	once	CASSPRLGDSPLHF	TGTGCCAGCAGCCCGCGCCTTGGGGATTCACCCCTCCACTTT
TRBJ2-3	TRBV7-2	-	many	CASSLGLGTDTQYF	TGTGCCAGCAGCTTAGGACTAGGGACAGATACGCAGTATTTT
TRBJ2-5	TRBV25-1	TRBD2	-	CASSAGLAGVQETQYF	TGTGCCAGCAGTGCTGGACTAGCGGGAGTCCAAGAGACCCAGTACTTC
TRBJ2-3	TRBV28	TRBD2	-	CASRTAGLAGDTQYF	TGTGCCAGCAGGACCGCCGGACTAGCGGGGGATACGCAGTATTTT
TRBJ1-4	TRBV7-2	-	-	CASSLRNSATNEKLFF	TGTGCCAGCAGCTTAAGGAATTCAGCAACTAATGAAAAACTGTTTTTT
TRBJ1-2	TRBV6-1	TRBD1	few	CASTRDRVPSYGYTF	TGTGCCAGTACCCGGGACAGGGTCCCATCTTATGGCTACACCTTC
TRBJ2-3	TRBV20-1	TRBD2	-	CSASTSGRYGDTQYF	TGCAGTGCGTCCACTAGCGGGAGATATGGAGATACGCAGTATTTT
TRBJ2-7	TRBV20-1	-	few	CSARDDFSYEQYF	TGCAGTGCTAGAGATGACTTCTCCTACGAGCAGTACTTC
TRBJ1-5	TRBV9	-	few	CASSLGPSDQPQHF	TGTGCCAGCAGCCTGGGACCGAGTGATCAGCCCCAGCATTTT
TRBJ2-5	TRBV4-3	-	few	CASSQVAQGRGETQYF	TGCGCCAGCAGCCAAGTGGCACAGGGAAGAGGAGAGACCCAGTACTTC
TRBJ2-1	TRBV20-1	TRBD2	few	CSVLRGAYNEQFF	TGCAGTGTTTTGCGGGGGGCCTACAATGAGCAGTTCTTC
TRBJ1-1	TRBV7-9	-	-	CASRTAGGMNTEAFF	TGTGCCAGCAGGACGGCGGGGGGAATGAACACTGAAGCTTTCTTT
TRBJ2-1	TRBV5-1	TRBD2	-	CASSLYLLAGEYEQFF	TGCGCCAGCAGCCTTTATTTACTAGCGGGGGAGTATGAGCAGTTCTTC
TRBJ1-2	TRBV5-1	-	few	CASSLTGTYGYTF	TGCGCCAGCAGCCTGACAGGAACCTATGGCTACACCTTC
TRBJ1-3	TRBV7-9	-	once	CASSLPFKRAEHSGNTIYF	TGTGCCAGCAGCTTACCGTTTAAAAGGGCCGAGCACTCTGGAAACACCATATATTTT
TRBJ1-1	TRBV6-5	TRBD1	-	CASSSDREVDTEAFF	TGTGCCAGCAGCTCCGACAGGGAAGTCGATACTGAAGCTTTCTTT
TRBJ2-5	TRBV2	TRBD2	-	CASSERASGVRRETQYF	TGTGCCAGCAGTGAGAGGGCTAGCGGGGTGAGACGAGAGACCCAGTACTTC
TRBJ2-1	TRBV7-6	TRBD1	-	CASSLADRGQLNEQFF	TGTGCCAGCAGCTTAGCGGACAGGGGGCAACTCAATGAGCAGTTCTTC
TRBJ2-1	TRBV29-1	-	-	CSVDKGLYNEQFF	TGCAGCGTTGACAAGGGACTTTATAATGAGCAGTTCTTC
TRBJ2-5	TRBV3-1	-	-	CASSQATGLSQETQYF	TGTGCCAGCAGCCAAGCGACGGGACTTAGCCAAGAGACCCAGTACTTC
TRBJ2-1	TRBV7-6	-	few	CASSPQPGLNSDEQFF	TGTGCCAGCAGCCCCCAACCGGGTCTTAACTCCGATGAGCAGTTCTTC
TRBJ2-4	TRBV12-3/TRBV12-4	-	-	CASSFRADTRALQYF	TGTGCCAGCAGTTTTAGGGCAGATACTAGGGCCCTTCAGTACTTC
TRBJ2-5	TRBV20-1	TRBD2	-	CSGGIAGGSRETQYF	TGCAGTGGAGGAATAGCGGGGGGTAGTAGGGAGACCCAGTACTTC
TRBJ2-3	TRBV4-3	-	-	CASSQGGATSRTDTQYF	TGCGCCAGCAGCCAAGGGGGGGCGACTTCCCGCACAGATACGCAGTATTTT
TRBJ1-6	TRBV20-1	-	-	CSARAARASSPLHF	TGCAGTGCTAGAGCGGCCAGGGCCTCCTCACCCCTCCACTTT
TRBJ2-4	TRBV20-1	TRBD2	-	CSARVSGSSKNIQYF	TGCAGTGCTAGAGTTAGCGGGAGTTCCAAAAACATTCAGTACTTC
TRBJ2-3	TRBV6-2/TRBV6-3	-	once	CASQTVGTDTQYF	TGTGCCAGCCAAACCGTGGGCACAGATACGCAGTATTTT
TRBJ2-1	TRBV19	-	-	CASRKLTGNEQFF	TGTGCCAGTAGGAAGCTGACGGGAAATGAGCAGTTCTTC
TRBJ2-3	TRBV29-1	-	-	CSVEGTATSTDTQYF	TGCAGCGTTGAAGGCACTGCGACTAGCACAGATACGCAGTATTTT
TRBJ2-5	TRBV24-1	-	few	CATSDPNNRETQYF	TGTGCCACCAGTGATCCAAATAACCGTGAGACCCAGTACTTC
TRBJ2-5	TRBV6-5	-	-	CASSYSARGAWETQYF	TGTGCCAGCAGTTACTCGGCTCGGGGGGCTTGGGAGACCCAGTACTTC
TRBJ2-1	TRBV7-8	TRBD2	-	CASSPTRPLAGFNEQFF	TGTGCCAGCAGCCCGACCCGGCCGCTAGCGGGATTCAATGAGCAGTTCTTC
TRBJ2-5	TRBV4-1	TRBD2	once	CASKRVVAGREQYF	TGCGCCAGCAAAAGGGTCGTAGCGGGGAGGGAGCAGTACTTC
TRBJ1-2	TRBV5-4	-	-	CASSSSGIGYTF	TGTGCCAGCAGCTCCTCGGGGATAGGCTACACCTTC
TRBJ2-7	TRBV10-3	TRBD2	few	CAISGTSGGAAFYEQYF	TGTGCCATCAGTGGCACTAGCGGGGGCGCGGCATTCTACGAGCAGTACTTC